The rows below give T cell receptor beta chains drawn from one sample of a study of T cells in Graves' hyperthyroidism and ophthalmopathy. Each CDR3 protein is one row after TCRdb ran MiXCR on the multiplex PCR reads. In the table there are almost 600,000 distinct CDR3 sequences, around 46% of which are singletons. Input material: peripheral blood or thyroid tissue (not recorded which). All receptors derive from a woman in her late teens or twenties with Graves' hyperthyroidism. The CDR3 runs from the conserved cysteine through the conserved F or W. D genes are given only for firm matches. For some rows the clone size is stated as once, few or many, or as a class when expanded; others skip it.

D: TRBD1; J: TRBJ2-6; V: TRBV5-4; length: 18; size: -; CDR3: CASSLSGTGRSGANVLTF; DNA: TGTGCCAGCAGCTTGTCAGGGACAGGGCGCTCTGGGGCCAACGTCCTGACTTTC
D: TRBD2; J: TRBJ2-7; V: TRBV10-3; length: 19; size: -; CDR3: CAIGLAGVRGASSYNEQYF; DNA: TGTGCCATTGGACTAGCGGGAGTTCGTGGAGCCAGCTCCTACAATGAGCAGTACTTC
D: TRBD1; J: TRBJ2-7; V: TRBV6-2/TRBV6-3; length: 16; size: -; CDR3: CASRPIGQGASYEQYF; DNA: TGTGCCAGCAGGCCCATAGGACAGGGGGCGAGCTACGAGCAGTACTTC
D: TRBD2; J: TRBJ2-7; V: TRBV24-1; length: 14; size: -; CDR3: CATSDLRREEDQYF; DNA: TGTGCCACCAGTGATTTGAGGCGGGAGGAGGATCAGTACTTC
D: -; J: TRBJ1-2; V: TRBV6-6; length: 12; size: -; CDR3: CASSGRGHGYTF; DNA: TGTGCCAGCAGTGGCCGGGGACATGGCTACACCTTC
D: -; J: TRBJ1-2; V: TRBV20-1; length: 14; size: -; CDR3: CSAAGTSGNYGYTF; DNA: TGCAGTGCAGCCGGGACTAGCGGGAACTATGGCTACACCTTC
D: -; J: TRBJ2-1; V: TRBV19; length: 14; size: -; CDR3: CAGSIVAVYNEQFF; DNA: TGTGCCGGTAGTATAGTAGCGGTCTACAATGAGCAGTTCTTC
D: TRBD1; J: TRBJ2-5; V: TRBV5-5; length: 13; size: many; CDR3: CASGTQGEETQYF; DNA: TGTGCCAGCGGCACACAGGGGGAAGAGACCCAGTACTTC
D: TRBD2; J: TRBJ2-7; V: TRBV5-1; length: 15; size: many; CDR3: CASSLDPAGVGEQYF; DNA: TGCGCCAGCAGCTTGGATCCAGCGGGAGTGGGAGAGCAGTACTTC
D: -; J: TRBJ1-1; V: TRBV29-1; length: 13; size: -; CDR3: CSVVSPRVGEAFF; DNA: TGCAGCGTTGTTTCCCCGAGGGTGGGGGAAGCTTTCTTT
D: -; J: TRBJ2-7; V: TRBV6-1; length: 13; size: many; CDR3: CASSETGSYEQYF; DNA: TGTGCCAGCAGTGAAACCGGGTCCTACGAGCAGTACTTC
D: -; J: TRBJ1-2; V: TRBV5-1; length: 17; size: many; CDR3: CASSFRLRGRAHYGYTF; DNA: TGCGCCAGCAGCTTTCGTCTCCGCGGGAGAGCTCACTATGGCTACACCTTC
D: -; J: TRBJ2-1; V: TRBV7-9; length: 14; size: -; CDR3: CASSRDFYYNEQFF; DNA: TGTGCCAGCAGCCGGGACTTCTACTACAATGAGCAGTTCTTC
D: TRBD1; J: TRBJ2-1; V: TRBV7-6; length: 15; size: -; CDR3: CASSFRDSPYNEQFF; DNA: TGTGCCAGCAGCTTCCGGGACAGTCCCTACAATGAGCAGTTCTTC
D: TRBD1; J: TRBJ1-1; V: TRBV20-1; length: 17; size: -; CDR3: CSARGGGQGIRNTEAFF; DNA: TGCAGTGCTAGAGGGGGGGGACAGGGGATAAGGAACACTGAAGCTTTCTTT
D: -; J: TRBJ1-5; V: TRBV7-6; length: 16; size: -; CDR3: CASSVTGSNGNQPQHF; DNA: TGTGCCAGCAGCGTTACAGGATCTAATGGCAATCAGCCCCAGCATTTT
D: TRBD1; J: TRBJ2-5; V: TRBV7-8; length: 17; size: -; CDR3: CASSLVGDRGTGETQYF; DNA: TGTGCCAGCAGCTTAGTAGGGGACAGGGGAACCGGGGAGACCCAGTACTTC
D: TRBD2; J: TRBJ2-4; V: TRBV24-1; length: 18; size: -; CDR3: CATSDLAREGRTKNIQYF; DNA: TGTGCCACCAGTGACCTGGCCAGGGAGGGCCGGACCAAAAACATTCAGTACTTC
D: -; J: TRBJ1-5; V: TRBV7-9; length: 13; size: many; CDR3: CASSLGGSQPQHF; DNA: TGTGCCAGCAGCTTAGGGGGCAGTCAGCCCCAGCATTTT
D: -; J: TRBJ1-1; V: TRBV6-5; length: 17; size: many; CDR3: CASSPTSAGMENTEAFF; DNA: TGTGCCAGCAGTCCTACCTCGGCAGGGATGGAGAACACTGAAGCTTTCTTT
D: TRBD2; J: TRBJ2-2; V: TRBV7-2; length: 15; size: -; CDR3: CASSSVPGLAGELFF; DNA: TGTGCCAGCAGCTCAGTCCCGGGACTAGCCGGGGAGCTGTTTTTT
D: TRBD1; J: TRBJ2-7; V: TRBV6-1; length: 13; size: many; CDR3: CASRGTGTYEQYF; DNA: TGTGCCAGCAGGGGGACAGGAACCTACGAGCAGTACTTC
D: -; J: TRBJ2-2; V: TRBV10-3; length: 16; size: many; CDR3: CAITAKEGSGTGELFF; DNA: TGTGCCATCACCGCGAAGGAGGGGTCGGGGACCGGGGAGCTGTTTTTT
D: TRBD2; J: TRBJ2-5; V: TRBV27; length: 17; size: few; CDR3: CASSPGTSGPRQETQYF; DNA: TGTGCCAGCAGTCCCGGGACTAGCGGGCCGAGACAAGAGACCCAGTACTTC